Below, 31 T cell receptor beta chains from the same sample are listed, as sequenced in a study of cytomegalovirus exposure and HLA in healthy donors (dated by TCRdb to 2016 to 2017). The library came from the immunoSEQ multiplex PCR assay. A mixture of 60 forward primers for TCR Vbeta segments and 13 reverse primers for TCR Jbeta segments was used in the multiplex PCR. This is the immuneACCESS table as TCRdb keeps it, with only in-frame sequences that have V and J called. A part of the clones is gone; compared with another copy, unresolved V genes explain less than half, and the rest is unexplained. This sample has more than 110,000 clones in its table, and around four fifths of those were observed once. 1% to 1.5% of the sample goes to the ten largest clones. Sequenced: PBMCs. Receptors originate from a male donor in good health and CMV-seropositive.

This sequence joins TRBV7-2 and TRBJ1-1; TRBD1 agrees at 12 bases. Per the germline V gene, CDR1 is SGHTA and CDR2 is FQGNSA. The CDR3 sequence is 17 residues long. V lost 2 bases, J lost 1 base, and 5 bases stayed unmatched. CDR3 in amino acids: CASSLLMGQGANTEAFF. The CDR3 DNA reads TGTGCCAGCAGCTTATTAATGGGACAGGGGGCGAACACTGAAGCTTTCTTT. Combining the CDR3 with reference TRBV7-2 and TRBJ1-1 gives the whole variable domain GAGVSQSPSNKVTEKGKDVELRCDPISGHTALYWYRQSLGQGLEFLIYFQGNSAPDKSGLPSDRFSAERTGGSVSTLTIQRTQQEDSAVYLCASSLLMGQGANTEAFFGQGTRLTVV.

The chain links TRBV19 to TRBJ2-6; perhaps TRBD1 as D (5 bases). The V gene lost 5 bases and the J gene lost 2 bases, with 13 bases spanning the gap. Germline CDR1 reads LNHDA; CDR2 reads SQIVND (reference sequence). The CDR3 has 16 amino acids. DNA for the CDR3: TGTGCCAGTAGTGGCTCAGGGTTTCCTGGGGCCAACGTCCTGACTTTC. The encoded protein is CASSGSGFPGANVLTF.

CDR3 sequence reads: CASSLSHPGGFDYGYTF. Written as DNA, the CDR3 is TGTGCCAGCAGTTTATCCCACCCGGGAGGGTTTGACTATGGCTACACCTTC. This chain connects TRBV28 to TRBJ1-2, with D hard to call. Germline CDR1 is MDHEN and CDR2 is SYDVKM. The CDR3 runs to 17 residues. V lost 1 base and J 3 bases, leaving 18 bases between the germline ends.

The chain is built from TRBV6-7 and TRBJ2-1; TRBD1 might be the D (5 bases). TRBV6-7 belongs to the ORF category, with a function that is uncertain. The CDR3 length is 18 residues. V was cut by 6 bases and J by 4 bases, with 25 bases left in between. The CDR3 DNA is TGTGCCAGCAGCATCTCCAGGGCCCCCTCTGAGATTTACAATGAGCAGTTCTTC. Residues: CASSISRAPSEIYNEQFF.

The genes are TRBV7-9 and TRBJ1-1; D remains ambiguous. This CDR3 has 13 residues. The germline V gene has CDR1 SEHNR and CDR2 FQNEAQ (reference sequence). With 1 base removed from V and 3 bases from J, the gap between germline ends came to 6 bases. In DNA form, the CDR3 reads TGTGCCAGCAGCTTAGTAGTGGACACTGAAGCTTTCTTT. The encoded protein is CASSLVVDTEAFF.

To note about this clone: Mismatch with germline at one junction end may stem from a read error. This specimen includes other DNA sequences encoding the same CDR3. The gene calls are TRBV6-5 and TRBJ1-1; a weak D match, TRBD1 (6 bases). Germline CDR1 is MNHEY and CDR2 is SVGAGI. CDR3 length: 13 amino acids. The CDR3: CASSYSRGAEAFF. DNA of the CDR3: TGTGCCAGCAGTTACTCTCGGGGGGCTGAAGCCTTCTTT.

This chain uses TRBV2 with TRBJ1-5; 8 nucleotides match TRBD1. The CDR3 is made up of 15 amino acids. Germline CDR1 reads SNHLY; CDR2 reads FYNNEI. The J segment lost 6 bases and the V segment lost 5 bases, leaving 9 bases of the junction unmatched. In nucleotides, the CDR3 is TGTGCCAGCAGTCCCGACAGGGGAGTAGGTCAGCCCCAGCATTTT. As protein: CASSPDRGVGQPQHF.

The rearrangement uses TRBV19 and TRBJ2-5; D perhaps matches TRBD1 (5 bases). Trimming took 4 bases from V and 0 from J, leaving 12 bases between them. From germline, CDR1 is LNHDA and CDR2 SQIVND (reference sequence). The CDR3 covers 15 residues. The CDR3 DNA is TGTGCCAGTAGTAGAGACAGAGGAAACCAAGAGACCCAGTACTTC. Translation gives CASSRDRGNQETQYF.

The chain joins TRBV2 to TRBJ2-7; 10 bases fit TRBD2. The CDR3 consists of 17 residues. J lost 2 bases, V lost 5 bases, and 12 bases had no gene match. Germline V CDR1 and CDR2: SNHLY, FYNNEI. The chain's CDR3 is CASSRFTSGARPYEQYF. CDR3 nucleotide sequence: TGTGCCAGCAGTAGGTTCACTAGCGGGGCCCGACCCTACGAGCAGTACTTC.

The chain recombines TRBV19 with TRBJ2-2; weak D call: TRBD2 (7 bases). Germline V lookup: CDR1 LNHDA, CDR2 SQIVND (reference sequence). V was shortened by 4 bases and J by 8 bases, with 17 bases between the two germline ends. The CDR3 totals 15 residues. CDR3 in DNA: TGTGCCAGTAGTAGGCCGGGGGGCATGAGTGGGGAGCTGTTTTTT. This sequence encodes CASSRPGGMSGELFF.

The chain recombines TRBV4-2 with TRBJ2-7, with 7 bases lining up with TRBD1. This CDR3 is 13 amino acids long. Germline V gene data show CDR1 as LGHNA and CDR2 as YNFKEQ. V lost 3 bases, J lost 3 bases, and 2 bases stayed unmatched. The CDR3 sequence: CASSQRDSYEQYF. The CDR3 bases are TGTGCCAGCAGCCAGAGGGACAGCTACGAGCAGTACTTC.

The chain recombines TRBV10-1 with TRBJ2-5; D perhaps matches TRBD1 (5 bases). V shed 4 bases and J shed 0 bases, with 6 bases lying between them. CDR3 length equals 13 residues. CDR1 is WNHNN and CDR2 is SYGVQD in the germline V gene (reference sequence). CDR3 in DNA: TGCGCCAGCAGTGGACAGTACCAAGAGACCCAGTACTTC. Translation gives CASSGQYQETQYF.

The rearrangement uses TRBV19 and TRBJ1-5; 7 bases line up with TRBD1. Looked up from germline, CDR1 is LNHDA and CDR2 is SQIVND (reference sequence). The CDR3 length is 13 residues. Losses at the gene ends were 5 bases for V and 7 bases for J; bases not matched to a gene: 5. DNA of the CDR3: TGTGCCAGTAGTTGGCAGGGGGACCAGCCCCAGCATTTT. Protein: CASSWQGDQPQHF.

V usage is TRBV7-9 and J usage is TRBJ2-7; 13 bases are a match to TRBD2. V gave up 5 bases and J gave up 3 bases; unmatched junction bases: 4. Germline CDR1 reads SEHNR; CDR2 reads FQNEAQ (reference sequence). CDR3 size: 15 residues. Written as DNA, the CDR3 is TGTGCCAGCAGCCCCTGGACTAGCGGGAGCTACGAGCAGTACTTC. This gives the protein CASSPWTSGSYEQYF.

This sequence joins TRBV4-2 and TRBJ1-4, with 7 bases matching TRBD1. Trimming took 0 bases from V and 5 from J; bases not matched to a gene: 6. Germline V lookup: CDR1 LGHNA, CDR2 YNFKEQ. CDR3 size: 16 residues. CDR3 region: CASSQDRGQGNEKLFF. The CDR3 nucleotides read TGTGCCAGCAGCCAAGATAGGGGGCAGGGAAATGAAAAACTGTTTTTT.

The chain carries TRBV2 and TRBJ2-4; 8 bases are shared with TRBD2. The ends lost 9 bases at V and 8 bases at J; junction bases unmatched: 9. This CDR3 contains 13 residues. Germline loops: CDR1 SNHLY, CDR2 FYNNEI. The CDR3 nucleotides read TGTGCCAGGAGGTCCGGGGGGGCAGACATTCAGTACTTC. Protein sequence: CARRSGGADIQYF.

The chain carries TRBV27 and TRBJ1-1; 7 bases are a match to TRBD1. There are 15 residues in the CDR3. Trimming at V came to 3 bases and at J to 1 base, leaving 5 bases not matched to a gene. Germline CDR1 reads MNHEY; CDR2 reads SMNVEV (reference sequence). The CDR3 sequence is CASSFVQGGNTEAFF. In DNA form, the CDR3 reads TGTGCCAGCAGTTTTGTTCAGGGGGGGAACACTGAAGCTTTCTTT.

The J gene is TRBJ2-7, the V gene TRBV5-4, with D maybe TRBD1 (5 bases). The CDR3 is 15 amino acids. V shed 4 bases and J shed 0 bases, with 14 bases lying between them. The germline gives CDR1 SGHNT, CDR2 YYREEE (reference sequence). The CDR3 DNA sequence: TGTGCCAGCAGCCGACTCGACAGAAGCTCCTACGAGCAGTACTTC. Its translation: CASSRLDRSSYEQYF.

This chain links TRBV5-1 with TRBJ1-1, with D possibly matching TRBD1 (6 bases). CDR3 size: 15 residues. The V end lost 2 bases, the J end lost 4 bases, and 15 bases lay between the germline ends. Germline V gene lookup returns CDR1 SGHRS and CDR2 YFSETQ. CDR3 nucleotides: TGCGCCAGCAGCTTTACCGGGACATGGGGCACTGAAGCTTTCTTT. This translates into CASSFTGTWGTEAFF.

This clone was detected a few times. The chain joins TRBV19 to TRBJ2-5, with TRBD2 matching 7 bases. Germline V gene data show CDR1 as LNHDA and CDR2 as SQIVND (reference sequence). The length of the CDR3 is 18 residues. V dropped 3 bases and J dropped 2; count of bases not matched to a gene: 15. CDR3: CASSISPRRERQQETQYF. CDR3 DNA sequence: TGTGCCAGTAGTATTTCCCCAAGGCGGGAGAGGCAGCAAGAGACCCAGTACTTC. Filled out from reference TRBV19 and TRBJ2-5, the complete variable domain reads DGGITQSPKYLFRKEGQNVTLSCEQNLNHDAMYWYRQDPGQGLRLIYYSQIVNDFQKGDIAEGYSVSREKKESFPLTVTSAQKNPTAFYLCASSISPRRERQQETQYFGPGTRLLVL.

This chain connects TRBV21-1 to TRBJ1-1. TRBV21-1 is noted as a pseudogene. This CDR3 contains 16 residues. This CDR3 is CASSKEARVPNTEAFF. The CDR3 nucleotides read TGTGCCAGCAGCAAAGAGGCGAGGGTCCCGAACACTGAAGCTTTCTTT.

The chain is built from TRBV7-8 and TRBJ2-7; TRBD1 matches at 7 bases. The CDR3 contains 13 residues. J was trimmed by 7 bases and V by 2 bases; bases with no gene match: 5. Germline lookup yields CDR1 SGHVS and CDR2 FQNEAQ. The CDR3 region is CASSLRGGREQYF. In DNA form, the CDR3 reads TGTGCCAGCAGCTTACGAGGGGGCAGGGAGCAGTACTTC.

The rearrangement links TRBV28 to TRBJ2-3; D gene unclear. Trimming took 6 bases from V and 0 from J, leaving 10 bases between them. The CDR3 runs 14 residues. Germline values: CDR1 MDHEN, CDR2 SYDVKM. CDR3 DNA sequence: TGTGCCAGCAGCAACCCGGGTAGCACAGATACGCAGTATTTT. It specifies CASSNPGSTDTQYF.

CDR3 loop: CASSLSPSSYNEQFF. CDR3 nucleotide sequence: TGTGCCAGCAGCTTAAGCCCTAGCTCCTACAATGAGCAGTTCTTC. V usage is TRBV7-2 and J usage is TRBJ2-1; D unresolved. The CDR3 is 15 residues long. Germline CDR1 is SGHTA and CDR2 is FQGNSA. Between the trimmed V and J ends, which lost 2 bases and 0 bases, there was a span of 8 bases.

This sequence joins TRBV4-2 and TRBJ2-5, with a tentative D call TRBD2 (5 bases). The CDR3 has 15 amino acids. The germline gives CDR1 LGHNA, CDR2 YNFKEQ. The germline V and J ends were trimmed by 3 bases and 2 bases, with 13 bases remaining between them. CDR3 DNA sequence: TGTGCCAGCAGCCATGACCTCGGGGAGCAAGAGACCCAGTACTTC. Residues: CASSHDLGEQETQYF.

CDR3 region: CASGGTVGMADTQYF. For the CDR3, the DNA is TGTGCCAGTGGCGGCACAGTCGGGATGGCAGATACGCAGTATTTT. The chain has TRBV19 and TRBJ2-3; D perhaps matches TRBD2 (5 bases). Trimming shortened V by 8 bases and J by 4 bases, and 19 bases separated the two germline ends. Germline loops: CDR1 LNHDA, CDR2 SQIVND (reference sequence). This CDR3 comprises 15 residues.

This chain connects TRBV7-9 to TRBJ2-7; 8 bases agree with TRBD2. Trimming cost V 5 bases and J 2 bases; bases outside gene matches: 5. Germline V lookup: CDR1 SEHNR, CDR2 FQNEAQ (reference sequence). The CDR3 extends over 14 amino acids. For the CDR3, the DNA is TGTGCCAGCAGCCTTAGGCGGGGGGCCTACGAGCAGTACTTC. This gives the protein CASSLRRGAYEQYF.

The genes are TRBV7-8 and TRBJ2-5; D possibly corresponds to TRBD2 (5 bases). Trimming removed 1 base at V and 5 bases at J, with 11 bases between. CDR1 SGHVS and CDR2 FQNEAQ come from the germline V gene. This CDR3 is 14 amino acids long. CDR3 coding DNA: TGTGCCAGCAGCTTAGGAACGCGCGGGGAGACCCAGTACTTC. Translated, it gives CASSLGTRGETQYF.

The chain is built from TRBV11-2 and TRBJ1-6; 8 positions match TRBD1. The CDR3 runs to 15 residues. Germline V CDR1 and CDR2: SGHAT, FQNNGV. The V segment lost 4 bases and the J segment 8 bases; nucleotides outside the gene matches: 7. The CDR3 protein is CASSSPRDRYSPLHF. The CDR3 nucleotides read TGTGCCAGCAGCTCCCCCCGGGACAGGTATTCACCCCTCCACTTT.

The gene calls are TRBV4-2 and TRBJ1-1, with D possibly TRBD1 on 6 matching bases. Germline lookup yields CDR1 LGHNA and CDR2 YNFKEQ. Trimming removed 4 bases at V and 2 bases at J, with 14 bases between. The CDR3 extends over 15 amino acids. The CDR3 DNA reads TGTGCCAGCAGCCCCGGGGGGGGCCGAAACACTGAAGCTTTCTTT. Its protein is CASSPGGGRNTEAFF.

The chain joins TRBV28 to TRBJ2-7, with D possibly TRBD1 on 5 matching bases. Trimming stripped 4 bases from V and 3 bases from J, with 10 bases between. The germline V gene encodes CDR1 MDHEN and CDR2 SYDVKM. The CDR3 totals 13 residues. The CDR3, as DNA: TGTGCCAGCAGTTCCCGACAGAACTACGAGCAGTACTTC. It encodes CASSSRQNYEQYF.